The next 10 T cell receptor beta chains were all read from a single sample in a study of early T cells in non-severe SARS-CoV-2 infection (dated by TCRdb to 2020 to 2022). The library was produced with 5' RACE. The instrument was a NextSeq 500. TCRdb cleaned the public reads at Q25 with fastp, built clones with MiXCR and kept in-frame beta chains. Rows with one shared CDR3 protein collapse into an entry with the most common genes and DNA. This sample gives over 75,000 distinct CDR3 sequences in total; just under 15% of them show up just once. The ten top clones hold less than 6% of the sample. The material sequenced was whole blood. Receptors originate from an adult who was a healthcare worker with PCR-confirmed SARS-CoV-2 infection or an uninfected control (not recorded which).

This clonotype was counted at least ten times. The CDR3 DNA reads as TGTGCCTGGAAGGGGTCCTACGAGCAGTACTTC. This translates into CAWKGSYEQYF. The J gene is TRBJ2-7, the V gene TRBV30, with a tentative D call TRBD1 (5 bases). CDR3 length equals 11 residues. V was pared by 4 bases and J by 1 base, with 5 bases between. The germline CDR1 and CDR2 sequences are GTSNPN and SVGIG (reference sequence).

This clonotype has ten or more counts. The rearrangement joins TRBV27 to TRBJ1-4; TRBD1 agrees at 12 bases. With 8 bases clipped from V and 8 bases from J, the junction kept 0 bases outside the gene matches. CDR1 MNHEY and CDR2 SMNVEV come from the germline V gene (reference sequence). The length of the CDR3 is 12 residues. CDR3 nucleotides: TGTGCCAGCGGGACAGGGGGCGAAAAACTGTTTTTT. Translating gives CASGTGGEKLFF.

This clonotype was detected only a few times. This chain connects TRBV9 to TRBJ2-1; tentatively, D is TRBD1 or TRBD2 (6 bases each). Germline V gene sequence: CDR1 SGDLS, CDR2 YYNGEE. V shed 0 bases and J shed 0 bases, with 19 bases lying between them. This CDR3 is 19 amino acids long. CDR3 amino acids: CASSVATGAGYSSYNEQFF. For the CDR3, the DNA is TGTGCCAGCAGCGTAGCTACGGGGGCCGGCTACAGCTCCTACAATGAGCAGTTCTTC.

This chain connects TRBV12-3 or TRBV12-4 to TRBJ1-1, with a weak D call TRBD1 (6 bases). The CDR3 extends over 13 amino acids. Trimming took off 6 bases at V and 4 bases at J, with 12 bases between the two ends. The CDR3 DNA is TGTGCCAGCAGCGTTCCAGGGGCCACTGAAGCTTTCTTT. It specifies CASSVPGATEAFF.

This clonotype was counted a few times. The gene calls are TRBV7-9 and TRBJ2-2; D unclear. Germline CDR1 SEHNR, CDR2 FQNEAQ (reference sequence). V was cut by 2 bases and J by 5 bases, with 12 bases left in between. This CDR3 is 15 amino acids long. CDR3 sequence reads: CASSLRTGRTGELFF. CDR3 sequence (DNA): TGTGCCAGCAGCTTAAGGACCGGAAGGACCGGGGAGCTGTTTTTT.

This clonotype was picked up a small number of times. The chain recombines TRBV12-3 or TRBV12-4 with TRBJ2-1; D is undetermined. This CDR3 comprises 12 residues. Trimming took 1 base from V and 11 from J, leaving 9 bases between them. The CDR3 sequence: CASSLVIRQQFF. CDR3 nucleotides: TGTGCCAGCAGTTTAGTGATTCGTCAGCAGTTCTTC.

This clonotype was picked up a small number of times. The rearrangement links TRBV2 to TRBJ2-2; weak D call: TRBD2 (6 bases). CDR3 length equals 17 residues. The V end lost 3 bases, the J end lost 2 bases, and 16 bases lay between the germline ends. Germline V lookup: CDR1 SNHLY, CDR2 FYNNEI. In nucleotides, the CDR3 is TGTGCCAGCAGTGAGAGCCCACCGGGACTTAACACCGGGGAGCTGTTTTTT. Amino acid sequence: CASSESPPGLNTGELFF.

The V gene is TRBV27, the J gene TRBJ2-1, with a possible D match to TRBD2 (6 bases). The germline V gene has CDR1 MNHEY and CDR2 SMNVEV (reference sequence). Trimming pared 6 bases from V and 4 bases from J, leaving 10 bases between. CDR3 length equals 13 residues. The chain's CDR3 is CASSLREYNEQFF. For the CDR3, the DNA is TGTGCCAGCAGCTTACGGGAGTACAATGAGCAGTTCTTC.

This clonotype was picked up a small number of times. The CDR3, as DNA: TGTGCCAGCAGCCAAGTTTTTAGGGGCACTGAAGCTTTCTTT. It codes for CASSQVFRGTEAFF. V and J are TRBV14 and TRBJ1-1, with D maybe TRBD1 (5 bases). Trimming left V 1 base short and J 4 bases short, with 10 bases between. This CDR3 is 14 amino acids long. From germline, CDR1 is SGHDN and CDR2 FVKESK.

This clonotype appeared many times. The chain has TRBV28 and TRBJ1-2; no clear D gene. Trimming removed 6 bases from V and 4 bases from J, with 15 bases in between. From germline, CDR1 is MDHEN and CDR2 SYDVKM. This CDR3 is built from 14 residues. The CDR3 loop is CASRRPQVSYGYTF. In DNA form, the CDR3 reads TGTGCCAGCAGACGACCCCAGGTCTCCTATGGCTACACCTTC.